A single sample gave rise to the 3 T cell receptor beta chains below, sequenced in a study of T cells after yellow fever vaccination. TCRdb passed the 5' RACE reads through MiXCR, listing each CDR3 protein once. The sample records approximately 550,000 distinct CDR3 sequences, roughly a fifth being singletons. Sequenced material: PBMCs, taken 15 days after the yellow fever booster vaccination. These receptors originate from a man in his thirties or forties who received the YFV17D yellow fever vaccine.

The J gene is TRBJ2-7, the V gene TRBV10-3, with TRBD2 matching 12 bases. The CDR3 loop spans 17 amino acids. V was pared by 0 bases and J by 0 bases, with 3 bases of the junction left unmatched. In germline, CDR1 is ENHRY, CDR2 SYGVKD. The CDR3 reads CAISESGLAGSSYEQYF. As DNA, the CDR3 is TGTGCCATCAGTGAGTCAGGACTAGCGGGAAGCTCCTACGAGCAGTACTTC.

The chain employs TRBV28 and TRBJ2-6; D call uncertain. The CDR3 loop spans 16 amino acids. Trimming removed 2 bases from V and 0 bases from J, with 8 bases in between. Per the germline V gene, CDR1 is MDHEN and CDR2 is SYDVKM. CDR3 nucleotides: TGTGCCAGCAGTTTAGTAGGAGCCTCTGGGGCCAACGTCCTGACTTTC. It translates to CASSLVGASGANVLTF. Together with reference TRBV28 and TRBJ2-6, the CDR3 gives the full variable domain: DVKVTQSSRYLVKRTGEKVFLECVQDMDHENMFWYRQDPGLGLRLIYFSYDVKMKEKGDIPEGYSVSREKKERFSLILESASTNQTSMYLCASSLVGASGANVLTFGAGSRLTVL.

The chain combines TRBV20-1 with TRBJ2-7; D may be TRBD1 or TRBD2 (6 bases each). The CDR3 covers 12 residues. Germline V gives CDR1 DFQATT, CDR2 SNEGSKA (reference sequence). V lost 5 bases, J lost 4 bases, and 12 bases lay in between. In DNA form, the CDR3 reads TGCAGTGCTCCACCGGGGGCATACGAGCAGTACTTC. Translating gives CSAPPGAYEQYF.